This T cell receptor (beta chain) was obtained from a study of ipilimumab plus nivolumab after autologous stem cell transplantation. CDR1 and CDR2 (germline): LNHDA, SQIVND (reference sequence). J was trimmed by 0 bases and V by 7 bases; bases with no gene match: 12. There are 18 residues in the CDR3. The data were produced by immunoSEQ multiplex PCR, yet TCRdb's version contains in-frame clones alone and is incomplete. The data hold about 40,000 clones, with around 93% observed a single time. The sample consisted of PBMCs, taken in a trial of ipilimumab plus nivolumab as post-transplant consolidation. The TCR originated in a male donor with multiple myeloma. V gene TRBV19 combines with J gene TRBJ2-6; 7 bases are a match to TRBD1. CDR3 sequence: CASMGRRQGSSGANVLTF. The CDR3, as DNA: TGTGCCAGTATGGGTAGAAGACAGGGAAGCTCTGGGGCCAACGTCCTGACTTTC.